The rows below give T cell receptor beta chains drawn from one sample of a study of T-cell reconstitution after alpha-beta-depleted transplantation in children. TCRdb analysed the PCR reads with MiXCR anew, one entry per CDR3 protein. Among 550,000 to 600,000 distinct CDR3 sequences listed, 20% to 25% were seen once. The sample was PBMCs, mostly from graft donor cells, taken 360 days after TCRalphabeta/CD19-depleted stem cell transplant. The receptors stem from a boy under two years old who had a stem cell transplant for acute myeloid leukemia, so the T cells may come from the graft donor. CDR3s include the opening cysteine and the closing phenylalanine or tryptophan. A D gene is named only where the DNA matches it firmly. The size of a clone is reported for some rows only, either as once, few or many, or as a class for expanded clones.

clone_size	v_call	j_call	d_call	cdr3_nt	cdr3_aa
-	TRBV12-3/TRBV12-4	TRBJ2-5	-	TGTGCCAGCAGTTTACGGGCTCGAGAGACCCAGTACTTC	CASSLRARETQYF
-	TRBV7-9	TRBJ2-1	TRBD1	TGTGCCAGCAGCTTAGCGGGGACAGCGAATGAGCAGTTCTTC	CASSLAGTANEQFF
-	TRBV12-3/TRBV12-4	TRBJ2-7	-	TGTGCCAGCAGGGGGGGGACAGGTTATATCGGGCAGTACTTC	CASRGGTGYIGQYF
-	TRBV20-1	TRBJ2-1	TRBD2	TGCAGTGCTACAACTAGCGGCGTTTACAATGAGCAGTTCTTC	CSATTSGVYNEQFF
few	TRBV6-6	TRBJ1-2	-	TGTGCCAGCAGTTACTCGAACCAGGGCGGCTACACCTTC	CASSYSNQGGYTF
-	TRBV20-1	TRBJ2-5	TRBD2	TGCAGTGCTAAAGGACTAGTCCCGGGGCTCGCCCAGTACTTC	CSAKGLVPGLAQYF
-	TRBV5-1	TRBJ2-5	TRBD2	TGCGCCAGCAGCCCCCGTCCGGGACTAGCGGGTCGTGCCCAAGAGACCCAGTACTTC	CASSPRPGLAGRAQETQYF
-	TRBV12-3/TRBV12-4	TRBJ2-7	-	TGTGCCAGCAGTTTAGTGGAGCCGGGCTCCTACGAGCAGTACTTC	CASSLVEPGSYEQYF
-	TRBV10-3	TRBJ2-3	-	TGTGCCATCAGTGGGCTAGCGCCCACAGATACGCAGTATTTT	CAISGLAPTDTQYF
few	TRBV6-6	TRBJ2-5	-	TGTGCCAGCAGACTAGAGGGGGAGACCCAGTACTTC	CASRLEGETQYF
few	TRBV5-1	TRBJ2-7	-	TGCGCCAGCAGCTTGACGGGGTCCTCCGAGCAGTACTTC	CASSLTGSSEQYF
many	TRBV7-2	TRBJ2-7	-	TGTGCCAGCAGCTTAGAGGGCCGCTCCTACGAGCAGTACTTC	CASSLEGRSYEQYF
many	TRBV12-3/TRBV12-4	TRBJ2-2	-	TGTGCCAGCAGTTTTCTCGTCCAGCAGGGCCCTACCGGGGAGCTGTTTTTT	CASSFLVQQGPTGELFF
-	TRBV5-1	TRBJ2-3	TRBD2	TGCGCCAGCAGCTTGCAGGCTAGCGGGACAGATACGCAGTATTTT	CASSLQASGTDTQYF
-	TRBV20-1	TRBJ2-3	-	TGCAGTGCTAGAGATAGAGGGCTAGGGACAGATACGCAGTATTTT	CSARDRGLGTDTQYF
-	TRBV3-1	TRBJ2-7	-	TGTGCCAGCAGCCCCCTCGAGGACTACGAGCAGTACTTC	CASSPLEDYEQYF
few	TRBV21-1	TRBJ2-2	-	TGTGCCAACTCACCTCTGGCTTGGACGAAATACACCGGGGAGCTGTTTTTT	CANSPLAWTKYTGELFF